A single sample is the source of the 9 T cell receptor beta chains below, sequenced in a study of cytomegalovirus exposure and HLA in healthy donors. PCR was performed using 60 Vbeta and 13 Jbeta primers. This table comes from immunoSEQ multiplex PCR, and its TCRdb copy is limited to in-frame clones, with some not included. The sample lists roughly 180,000 clones; 75% to 85% were seen once. The material sequenced was PBMCs. These receptors all stem from a female donor in good health and CMV-seronegative.

V gene TRBV5-1 combines with J gene TRBJ2-5; 7 bases align to TRBD1. The V gene end was trimmed by 5 bases and the J gene end by 2 bases; junction bases not matched to a gene: 12. The CDR3 covers 16 residues. Germline V gene lookup returns CDR1 SGHRS and CDR2 YFSETQ. The CDR3 region is CASSSGGHTLQETQYF. The CDR3 coding sequence is TGCGCCAGCAGTTCAGGGGGACACACACTTCAAGAGACCCAGTACTTC.

The chain uses TRBV7-9 and TRBJ2-7; no clear D. The V gene's germline CDR1 is SEHNR and CDR2 FQNEAQ (reference sequence). The CDR3 extends over 15 amino acids. V lost 2 bases and J lost 1, with 12 bases in between. CDR3 nucleotides: TGTGCCAGCAGCTTACAGGATTTCCCTTCCTACGAGCAGTACTTC. This codes for CASSLQDFPSYEQYF.

The V call is TRBV7-9, the J call TRBJ2-5, with 12 bases that match TRBD2. With V trimmed by 5 bases and J by 1 base, 5 bases remained unmatched. CDR1 SEHNR and CDR2 FQNEAQ come from the germline V gene (reference sequence). The CDR3 runs 16 residues. As DNA, the CDR3 is TGTGCCAGCAGCGCATCTAGCGGGAGGGCCCAAGAGACCCAGTACTTC. Amino acid sequence: CASSASSGRAQETQYF.

V and J are TRBV6-6 and TRBJ2-4; 7 bases are a match to TRBD2. V lost 2 bases, J lost 7 bases, and 2 bases stayed unmatched. CDR3 length equals 13 residues. Germline assignment: CDR1 MNHNY and CDR2 SVGAGI (reference sequence). The CDR3, as DNA: TGTGCCAGCAGTTACGGGGGGGTGAACATTCAGTACTTC. This translates into CASSYGGVNIQYF.

V gene TRBV7-6 combines with J gene TRBJ2-1, with a possible D match to TRBD1 (6 bases). The CDR3 has 16 amino acids. Trimming removed 3 bases at V and 6 bases at J, with 18 bases between. Germline assignment: CDR1 SGHVS and CDR2 FNYEAQ. This CDR3 reads CASSFPAENRVNEQFF. Written as DNA, the CDR3 is TGTGCCAGCAGCTTCCCCGCAGAGAACAGGGTCAATGAGCAGTTCTTC.

This clone appeared a few times. This chain's CDR3 is CASSHGLAGDEQYF. CDR3 DNA sequence: TGTGCCAGCAGCCACGGGCTAGCGGGAGACGAGCAGTACTTC. This sequence joins TRBV6-1 and TRBJ2-7; 10 positions agree with TRBD2. The germline V gene encodes CDR1 MNHNS and CDR2 SASEGT. This CDR3 region has 14 residues. Trimming took 6 bases from V and 5 from J; bases not matched to a gene: 7.

V is TRBV19 and J is TRBJ2-3; D possibly corresponds to TRBD2 (5 bases). Germline lookup yields CDR1 LNHDA and CDR2 SQIVND (reference sequence). This CDR3 contains 15 residues. Trimming stripped 5 bases from V and 0 bases from J, with 12 bases between. The CDR3 coding sequence is TGTGCCAGTAGTTCAGCGGTCCTTAGCACAGATACGCAGTATTTT. As protein: CASSSAVLSTDTQYF. Complete variable domain (other parts from reference TRBV19 and TRBJ2-3): DGGITQSPKYLFRKEGQNVTLSCEQNLNHDAMYWYRQDPGQGLRLIYYSQIVNDFQKGDIAEGYSVSREKKESFPLTVTSAQKNPTAFYLCASSSAVLSTDTQYFGPGTRLTVL.

V gene TRBV20-1 combines with J gene TRBJ2-5; no clear D. The CDR3 totals 11 residues. The germline CDR1 and CDR2 sequences are DFQATT and SNEGSKA (reference sequence). V was pared by 3 bases and J by 4 bases, with 6 bases between. In nucleotides, the CDR3 is TGCAGTGCTAGGAGTCGAGAGACCCAGTACTTC. Its translation is CSARSRETQYF.

The J gene is TRBJ2-7, the V gene TRBV18; D is undetermined. This CDR3 is built from 14 residues. V was trimmed by 4 bases and J by 0 bases, leaving 10 bases between them. Germline CDR1 KGHSH, CDR2 LQKENI. CDR3 sequence: CASSLSEYSYEQYF. In nucleotides, the CDR3 is TGTGCCAGCTCACTCTCTGAGTACTCCTACGAGCAGTACTTC.